The T cell receptor (beta chain) described here comes from a study of Ad26.COV2.S vaccination and SARS-CoV-2 variants. To note about this clone: Its antigen remains unidentified.

The table came from immunoSEQ multiplex PCR; TCRdb's copy has only in-frame clones and leaves some out. The repertoire includes around 340,000 clones, 80% to 90% of them detected once, and about 10% sits in the top ten. V shed 3 bases and J 0 bases; nucleotides not matched to a gene: 5. Germline assignment: CDR1 MGHRA and CDR2 YSYEKL. This CDR3 spans 16 amino acids. Study-level points and caveats: Analyses of TCR breadth and depth may have underestimated total T cell responses.

Stated treatment: approximately 18 received Ad26.COV2.S at low or high dose, single or two shots; about 5 received placebo; per-sample allocation not given. Samples came from day 63 after the first vaccine or placebo injection. An Ad26 vector carrying the Wuhan-strain SARS-CoV-2 spike served as the vaccine. The receptor's source is a person aged 18-65 years who received the Ad26.COV2.S COVID-19 vaccine or a placebo. This specimen consisted of peripheral blood, obtained in a trial of Ad26.COV2.S vaccine versus placebo. The chain links TRBV4-1 to TRBJ2-7; 10 nucleotides line up with TRBD2. The DNA for the CDR3 is TGCGCCAGCAGCCAGGGTAGCGGGGGGAGCTCCTACGAGCAGTACTTC. This codes for CASSQGSGGSSYEQYF.